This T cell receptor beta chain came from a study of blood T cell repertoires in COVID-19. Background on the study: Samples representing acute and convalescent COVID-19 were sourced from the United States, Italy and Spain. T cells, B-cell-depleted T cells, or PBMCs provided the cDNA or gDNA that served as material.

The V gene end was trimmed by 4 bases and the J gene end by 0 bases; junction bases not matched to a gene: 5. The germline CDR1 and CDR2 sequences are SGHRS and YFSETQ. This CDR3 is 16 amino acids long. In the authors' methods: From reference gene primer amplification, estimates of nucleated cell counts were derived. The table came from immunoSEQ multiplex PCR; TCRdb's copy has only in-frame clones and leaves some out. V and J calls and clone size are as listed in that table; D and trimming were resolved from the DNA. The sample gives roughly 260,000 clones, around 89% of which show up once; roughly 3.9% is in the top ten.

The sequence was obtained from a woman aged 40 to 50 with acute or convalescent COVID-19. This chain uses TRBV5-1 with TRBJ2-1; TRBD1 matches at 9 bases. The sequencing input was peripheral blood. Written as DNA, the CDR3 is TGCGCCAGCAGCGAACAGGGGGCTCTCTCCTACAATGAGCAGTTCTTC. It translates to CASSEQGALSYNEQFF.